Each of the 6 T cell receptor beta chains below was sequenced from the same sample in a study of T cell clonality in common variable immunodeficiency. Study-level points and caveats: Fewer deletions and N-nucleotide insertions were reportedly seen in common variable immunodeficiency TCR beta sequences.

Which antigens these TCRs recognize remains unknown. TCRdb's copy holds only in-frame clones and misses some; the assay was immunoSEQ multiplex PCR. Recorded here are 7,000 to 9,500 clones, none singletons. What was sequenced was peripheral blood mononuclear cells. These receptors were taken from a human donor with common variable immunodeficiency.

This clone has a count of ten or more. The CDR3 is cut off 3 residues early in the read; its end comes from the germline J gene. This chain links TRBV6-2 or TRBV6-3 with TRBJ2-7; a weak D match, TRBD2 (6 bases). Per the germline V gene, CDR1 is MNHEY and CDR2 is SVGEGT. V was shortened by 7 bases and J by 5 bases, with 15 bases between the two germline ends. CDR3 length equals 13 residues. The CDR3 bases that were read are TGTGCCAGCACAGACTCACAGCGGGACGAG. This encodes CASTDSQRDE. The CDR3 as a whole reads CASTDSQRDEQYF.

This clone was recorded many times. The read stops 3 residues short of the end of the CDR3; the missing end is completed from the germline J gene. This chain uses TRBV20-1 with TRBJ1-1, with D possibly TRBD1 on 5 matching bases. Germline values: CDR1 DFQATT, CDR2 SNEGSKA (reference sequence). CDR3 length equals 13 residues. V shed 3 bases and J shed 1 base, with 9 bases lying between them. The CDR3 spells CSARRGANTEAFF. CDR3 bases read: TGCAGTGCTAGGCGGGGCGCGAACACTGAA.

This clone qualifies as medium-sized. The read falls 3 residues short of the CDR3 end, and the missing part is taken from the germline J gene. The chain links TRBV6-2 or TRBV6-3 to TRBJ2-3; D is undetermined. CDR3 length equals 16 residues. Trimming removed 4 bases at V and 2 bases at J, with 16 bases between. Germline CDR1 reads MNHEY; CDR2 reads SVGEGT. CDR3 bases read: TGTGCCAGCAGTTCTCCAGGATCTATCTACACAGATACG. It encodes CASSSPGSIYTDT. The complete CDR3 sequence is CASSSPGSIYTDTQYF.

This clone turned up a few times. Read data end 3 residues before the CDR3 end; the end is taken from the germline J gene. This rearrangement joins TRBV19 to TRBJ2-7, with TRBD1 as a possible D gene (6 bases). The CDR3 has 16 amino acids. The V and J ends lost 5 bases and 3 bases respectively, with 20 bases between them. In germline, CDR1 is LNHDA, CDR2 SQIVND (reference sequence). The DNA read from the CDR3 is TGTGCCAGTAGTCCCAGCCAGGGGCGCCGATTCTACGAG. This translates into CASSPSQGRRFYE. The entire CDR3 protein is CASSPSQGRRFYEQYF. The full variable domain, rest sourced from reference TRBV19 and TRBJ2-7, is DGGITQSPKYLFRKEGQNVTLSCEQNLNHDAMYWYRQDPGQGLRLIYYSQIVNDFQKGDIAEGYSVSREKKESFPLTVTSAQKNPTAFYLCASSPSQGRRFYEQYFGPGTRLTVT.

A word on this clone: The read stops 3 residues short of the end of the CDR3; the missing end is completed from the germline J gene. The chain combines TRBV19 with TRBJ2-5; D call uncertain. Germline assignment: CDR1 LNHDA and CDR2 SQIVND (reference sequence). This CDR3 comprises 13 residues. V was cut by 6 bases and J by 1 base, with 9 bases left in between. CDR3 DNA (partial): TGTGCCAGTAGGGTCCAGGTCCAAGAGACC. It codes for CASRVQVQET. The entire CDR3 reads CASRVQVQETQYF.

This clone appeared many times. The CDR3 end lies 3 residues beyond the end of the read and is filled in from the germline J gene. The chain carries TRBV5-1 and TRBJ1-2, with D possibly TRBD1 on 6 matching bases. Germline assignment: CDR1 SGHRS and CDR2 YFSETQ. The V gene lost 2 bases and the J gene lost 4 bases, with 12 bases spanning the gap. This CDR3 is 14 amino acids long. The CDR3 DNA, read in part, is TGCGCCAGCAGCTTCTCAGGGGAGGGCTATGGC. As protein: CASSFSGEGYG. The entire CDR3 protein is CASSFSGEGYGYTF.